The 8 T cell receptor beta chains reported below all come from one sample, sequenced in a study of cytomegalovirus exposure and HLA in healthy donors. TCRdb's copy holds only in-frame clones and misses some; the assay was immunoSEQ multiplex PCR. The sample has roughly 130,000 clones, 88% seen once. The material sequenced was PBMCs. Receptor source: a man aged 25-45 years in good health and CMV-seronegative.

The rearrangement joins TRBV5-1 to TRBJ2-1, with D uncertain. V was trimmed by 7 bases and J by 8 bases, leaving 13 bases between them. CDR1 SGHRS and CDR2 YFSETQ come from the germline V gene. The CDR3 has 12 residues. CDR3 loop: CASYIAVDEQFF. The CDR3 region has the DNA TGCGCCAGCTATATAGCAGTCGATGAGCAGTTCTTC.

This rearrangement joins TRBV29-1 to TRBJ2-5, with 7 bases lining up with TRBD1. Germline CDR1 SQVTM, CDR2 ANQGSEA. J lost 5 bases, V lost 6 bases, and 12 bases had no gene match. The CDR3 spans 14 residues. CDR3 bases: TGCAGCGTAAGACAGGGAGAAGGCGGGGAGACCCAGTACTTC. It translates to CSVRQGEGGETQYF.

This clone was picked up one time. CDR3 loop: CASSPDRYYGYTF. CDR3 nucleotide sequence: TGTGCCAGCTCACCTGACAGGTACTATGGCTACACCTTC. The chain links TRBV18 to TRBJ1-2, with D tentatively TRBD1 (6 bases). The V and J ends lost 3 bases and 3 bases respectively, with 8 bases between them. The germline CDR1 and CDR2 sequences are KGHSH and LQKENI. The length of the CDR3 is 13 residues. Full variable domain (missing parts from reference TRBV18 and TRBJ1-2): NAGVMQNPRHLVRRRGQEARLRCSPMKGHSHVYWYRQLPEEGLKFMVYLQKENIIDESGMPKERFSAEFPKEGPSILRIQQVVRGDSAAYFCASSPDRYYGYTFGSGTRLTVV.

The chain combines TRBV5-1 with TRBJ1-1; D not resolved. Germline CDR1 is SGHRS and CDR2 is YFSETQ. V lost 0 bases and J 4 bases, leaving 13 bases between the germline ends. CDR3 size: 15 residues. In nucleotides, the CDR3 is TGCGCCAGCAGCTTGGGGTCCGTCTGGGCCACTGAAGCTTTCTTT. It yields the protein CASSLGSVWATEAFF.

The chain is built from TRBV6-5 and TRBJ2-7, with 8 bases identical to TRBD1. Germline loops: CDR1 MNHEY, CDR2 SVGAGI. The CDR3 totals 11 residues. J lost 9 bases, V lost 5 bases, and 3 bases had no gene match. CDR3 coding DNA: TGTGCCAGCAGTCGACAGGGGAGGCAGTACTTC. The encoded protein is CASSRQGRQYF.

The CDR3 loop reads CASSPKGVGYTF. CDR3 sequence (DNA): TGTGCCAGCAGCCCAAAGGGGGTTGGCTACACCTTC. V usage is TRBV7-2 and J usage is TRBJ1-2, with a weak D call TRBD1 (6 bases). CDR1 SGHTA and CDR2 FQGNSA come from the germline V gene. The CDR3 totals 12 residues. V was pared by 5 bases and J by 7 bases, with 11 bases between.

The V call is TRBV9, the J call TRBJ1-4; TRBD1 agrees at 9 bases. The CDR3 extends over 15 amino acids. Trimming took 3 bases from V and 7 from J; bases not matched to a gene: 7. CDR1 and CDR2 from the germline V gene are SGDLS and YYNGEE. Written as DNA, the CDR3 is TGTGCCAGCAGCGCCATACAGGGGGCGTCTGAAAAACTGTTTTTT. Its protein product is CASSAIQGASEKLFF.

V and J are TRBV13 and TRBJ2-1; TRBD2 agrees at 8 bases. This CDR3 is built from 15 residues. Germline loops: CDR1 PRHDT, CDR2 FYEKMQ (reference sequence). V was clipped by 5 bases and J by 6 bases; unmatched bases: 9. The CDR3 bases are TGTGCCAGCAGCCCGGGACTAGGGGTACGCAATGAGCAGTTCTTC. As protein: CASSPGLGVRNEQFF.